This TCR beta chain came from a study of blood T cell repertoires in COVID-19. Looked up from germline, CDR1 is MDHEN and CDR2 is SYDVKM. This CDR3 has 14 residues. Trimming stripped 7 bases from V and 11 bases from J, with 23 bases between. TCRdb's copy holds only in-frame clones and misses some; the assay was immunoSEQ multiplex PCR. The table lists 150,000 to 200,000 clones, around 80% of them singletons. The source material was peripheral blood. The receptor was derived from a woman in her seventies with COVID-19, enrolled during active disease. The rearrangement uses TRBV28 and TRBJ1-1; D ambiguous. The CDR3 region is CASTPGGGGSRAFF. CDR3 bases: TGTGCCAGCACCCCCGGAGGAGGAGGGAGTAGGGCTTTCTTT. Variable domain in full (rest from reference TRBV28 and TRBJ1-1): DVKVTQSSRYLVKRTGEKVFLECVQDMDHENMFWYRQDPGLGLRLIYFSYDVKMKEKGDIPEGYSVSREKKERFSLILESASTNQTSMYLCASTPGGGGSRAFFGQGTRLTVV.